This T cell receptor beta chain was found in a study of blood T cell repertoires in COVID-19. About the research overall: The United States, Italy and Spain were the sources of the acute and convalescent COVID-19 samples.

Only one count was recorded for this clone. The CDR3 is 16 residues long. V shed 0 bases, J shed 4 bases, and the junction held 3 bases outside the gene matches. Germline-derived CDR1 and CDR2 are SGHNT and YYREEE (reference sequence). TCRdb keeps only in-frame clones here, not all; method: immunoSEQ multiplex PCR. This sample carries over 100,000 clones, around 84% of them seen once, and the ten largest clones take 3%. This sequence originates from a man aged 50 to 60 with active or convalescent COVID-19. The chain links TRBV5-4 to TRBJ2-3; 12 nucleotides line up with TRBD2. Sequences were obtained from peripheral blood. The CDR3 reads CASSLALAGGSDTQYF. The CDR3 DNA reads TGTGCCAGCAGCTTGGCACTAGCGGGGGGATCAGATACGCAGTATTTT.